The present T cell receptor (beta chain) was sequenced within a study of CD8+CD57+ T cells in acquired aplastic anemia. About the study: Mean DNA quantity obtained from sorted CD4+ and CD8+ cells was around 2.9 ug. General observations from the study: Patients and controls shared roughly 31 CD8+ CDR3 sequences, highly expressed in patients.

CD8+CD57+ cell expansion, shown by flow cytometry, had occurred in the patients selected for sequencing. Blood was sampled before the patients had received any therapy. Genomic DNA served as template for TCR beta VDJ and CDR3 profiling. TCRdb re-analysed the reads in MiXCR, keeping a single row per CDR3 protein. This table has 150,000 to 170,000 distinct CDR3 sequences, about 54% appearing once. Germline V gives CDR1 MNHNS, CDR2 SASEGT. The V segment lost 8 bases and the J segment 5 bases; nucleotides outside the gene matches: 11. The CDR3 has 14 residues. As concerns this clonotype: What it binds is not known.

The TCR sequence derives from a human donor with aplastic anemia. This chain links TRBV6-1 with TRBJ2-7, with 8 bases matching TRBD2. The material sequenced was sorted CD4+, CD8+, or CD8+CD57+ T cells (not recorded which) from PBMCs. CDR3 coding DNA: TGTGCCAGCGGCCCAGACGGGAGGGACGACGAGCAGTACTTC. Residues: CASGPDGRDDEQYF.